The 4 T cell receptor beta chains in this list originate from one sample, sequenced in a study of blood T cell repertoires in COVID-19. Measured with immunoSEQ multiplex PCR; TCRdb has only the in-frame clones, and not every one. Of a few hundred thousand clones in the sample, roughly 85% were seen once. The sample consisted of peripheral blood. The receptors stem from a woman aged 18-35 years who had recovered from COVID-19.

This chain joins TRBV29-1 and TRBJ2-2; possible D gene TRBD1, 5 bases. CDR1 and CDR2 (germline): SQVTM, ANQGSEA. The germline V and J ends were trimmed by 8 bases and 3 bases, with 10 bases remaining between them. The CDR3 is 12 amino acids. The CDR3 region is CSQLGDTGELFF. CDR3 in DNA: TGCAGCCAGCTAGGGGACACCGGGGAGCTGTTTTTT.

The chain recombines TRBV7-2 with TRBJ1-4; TRBD1 matches at 8 bases. The CDR3 totals 16 residues. V lost 4 bases, J lost 2 bases, and 6 bases stayed unmatched. Germline CDR1 is SGHTA and CDR2 is FQGNSA. The CDR3 loop reads CASSSGGAKTNEKLFF. CDR3 bases: TGTGCCAGCAGCTCAGGGGGCGCTAAGACTAATGAAAAACTGTTTTTT.

In its sample, this clone was seen a few times. J is TRBJ1-1 and V is TRBV3-1 (or the pseudogene TRBV3-2); tentative D call: TRBD1 (5 bases). The CDR3 is 15 residues long. Trimming cost V 6 bases and J 3 bases, with 17 bases left between them. CDR1 is LGHDT and CDR2 is YNNKEL in the germline V gene (reference sequence). The CDR3 spells CASSLKGLRDTEAFF. The CDR3 DNA reads TGTGCCAGCAGTCTTAAGGGGCTTCGGGACACTGAAGCTTTCTTT.

J is TRBJ1-2 and V is TRBV10-3; 10 bases match TRBD1. The germline gives CDR1 ENHRY, CDR2 SYGVKD. The CDR3 runs to 14 residues. Losses at the gene ends were 7 bases for V and 4 bases for J; bases not matched to a gene: 6. In DNA form, the CDR3 reads TGTGCCATCACCGGGACAGGGGATAGCTATGGCTACACCTTC. This codes for CAITGTGDSYGYTF.